This T cell receptor (beta chain) is drawn from a study of neoadjuvant nivolumab and ipilimumab in lung cancer. Findings and limits, study-wide: From pretherapy to surgery, tumor richness and clonality rose with dual therapy. Pretherapy blood TCR richness correlated positively with resected tumor richness.

This CDR3 contains 15 residues. V was shortened by 4 bases and J by 0 bases, with 12 bases between the two germline ends. Germline V gene data show CDR1 as SGHRS and CDR2 as YFSETQ. This clone has only one observation. The antigen is not known. Profiling relied on immunoSEQ multiplex PCR, and the TCRdb table lists in-frame clones only, not all of them. The sample consists of tens of thousands of clones, 80% of them appearing once. Sequencing was performed on peripheral blood, taken before neoadjuvant nivolumab, alone or with ipilimumab. The TCR sequence derives from an adult with non-small cell lung cancer. The chain links TRBV5-1 to TRBJ2-3, with D unclear. CDR3 nucleotides: TGCGCCAGCAGCCCCGAACTTGTTAGCACAGATACGCAGTATTTT. Translated, it gives CASSPELVSTDTQYF.